The 24 T cell receptor beta chains presented below share a single source sample, sequenced in a study of OX40 agonist ivuxolimab in advanced cancers. Assay: immunoSEQ multiplex PCR; the TCRdb copy retains only in-frame clones and omits some. The table shows fewer than 75,000 clones, with about 91% occurring only once. Sequenced material: CD4+ or CD8+ T cells sorted from blood, taken in a trial of the OX40 agonist ivuxolimab. All receptors derive from an adult with an advanced solid tumor such as melanoma, head and neck, liver or kidney cancer.

The gene calls are TRBV5-6 and TRBJ2-6; D is unclear. The V end lost 2 bases, the J end lost 0 bases, and 12 bases lay between the germline ends. CDR1 SGHDT and CDR2 YYEEEE come from the germline V gene. This CDR3 region has 17 residues. DNA for the CDR3: TGTGCCAGCAGCTTTGACCTACTTACCTCTGGGGCCAACGTCCTGACTTTC. Translation gives CASSFDLLTSGANVLTF.

The chain has TRBV7-3 and TRBJ2-2; the D gene is possibly TRBD2 (6 bases). The CDR3 has 14 amino acids. Trimming removed 3 bases from V and 5 bases from J, with 10 bases in between. CDR1 and CDR2 (germline): SGHTA, FQGTGA. CDR3: CASSLGGETGELFF. The CDR3 DNA sequence: TGTGCCAGCAGCTTGGGCGGGGAGACCGGGGAGCTGTTTTTT.

The V call is TRBV19, the J call TRBJ2-5, with 7 bases fitting TRBD1. Germline V gene lookup returns CDR1 LNHDA and CDR2 SQIVND (reference sequence). The CDR3 has 14 residues. The J segment lost 3 bases and the V segment lost 6 bases, leaving 7 bases of the junction unmatched. DNA for the CDR3: TGTGCCAGTAGGCCAACAGGGGTCAAAGAGACCCAGTACTTC. Protein: CASRPTGVKETQYF. The variable domain in full, with the rest retrieved from reference TRBV19 and TRBJ2-5, is DGGITQSPKYLFRKEGQNVTLSCEQNLNHDAMYWYRQDPGQGLRLIYYSQIVNDFQKGDIAEGYSVSREKKESFPLTVTSAQKNPTAFYLCASRPTGVKETQYFGPGTRLLVL.

The chain carries TRBV27 and TRBJ1-2; D remains ambiguous. Trimming stripped 5 bases from V and 3 bases from J, with 13 bases between. Germline loops: CDR1 MNHEY, CDR2 SMNVEV (reference sequence). The CDR3 runs to 14 residues. CDR3: CASSPYLGYYGYTF. In DNA form, the CDR3 reads TGTGCCAGCAGTCCTTATTTGGGCTACTATGGCTACACCTTC.

The chain has TRBV10-3 and TRBJ1-2; 8 positions match TRBD1. Germline values: CDR1 ENHRY, CDR2 SYGVKD. V lost 4 bases and J lost 5; bases outside the gene matches: 3. CDR3 size: 13 residues. The CDR3 reads CAISAGTGYGYTF. The DNA of the CDR3 is TGTGCCATCAGTGCCGGGACAGGTTATGGCTACACCTTC.

Here the CDR3 reads CASRFSSYNEQFF. DNA of the CDR3: TGTGCCAGTCGCTTCAGCTCCTACAATGAGCAGTTCTTC. The chain combines TRBV6-6 with TRBJ2-1; unclear D gene. Trimming left V 9 bases short and J 0 bases short, with 9 bases between. The germline V gene has CDR1 MNHNY and CDR2 SVGAGI (reference sequence). This CDR3 region has 13 residues.

This sequence joins TRBV6-6 and TRBJ1-5, with a tentative D call TRBD1 (6 bases). Germline loops: CDR1 MNHNY, CDR2 SVGAGI (reference sequence). The V and J ends lost 4 bases and 7 bases respectively, with 11 bases between them. The CDR3 totals 13 residues. CDR3 coding DNA: TGTGCCAGCAGTTCCAGGGGACTACAGCCCCAGCATTTT. Translating gives CASSSRGLQPQHF.

This clone was detected a few times. V is TRBV7-8 and J is TRBJ2-5, with TRBD2 matching 7 bases. This CDR3 is 13 amino acids long. The V and J ends lost 5 bases and 5 bases, in that order; junction bases with no gene match: 5. Germline CDR1 reads SGHVS; CDR2 reads FQNEAQ. CDR3 residues: CASSTRLAETQYF. For the CDR3, the DNA is TGTGCCAGCAGCACACGACTAGCTGAGACCCAGTACTTC.

The chain has TRBV14 and TRBJ2-7, with a possible D match to TRBD1 (6 bases). The V end was cut by 0 bases, the J end by 6 bases, with 18 bases between. This CDR3 contains 16 residues. Germline CDR1 and CDR2: SGHDN and FVKESK. CDR3 loop: CASSQDLGTLGREQYF. In DNA, the CDR3 is TGTGCCAGCAGCCAAGATTTAGGGACACTTGGCCGCGAGCAGTACTTC.

This chain connects TRBV28 to TRBJ2-3; D gene ambiguous. CDR1 is MDHEN and CDR2 is SYDVKM in the germline V gene. This CDR3 is built from 15 residues. V was clipped by 3 bases and J by 0 bases, with 10 bases between them. CDR3 sequence: CASSLVPESTDTQYF. CDR3 DNA: TGTGCCAGCAGTTTGGTTCCAGAAAGCACAGATACGCAGTATTTT.

The CDR3 loop reads CASSEGVWQFF. CDR3 DNA: TGTGCCAGCAGTGAAGGGGTGTGGCAGTTCTTC. The chain joins TRBV6-1 to TRBJ2-1; D gene unclear. CDR3 length: 11 amino acids. Germline lookup yields CDR1 MNHNS and CDR2 SASEGT. Deletions cut 1 base from V and 12 bases from J, with 7 bases between.

The rearrangement links TRBV7-9 to TRBJ1-3; D may be TRBD1 (6 bases). Per the germline V gene, CDR1 is SEHNR and CDR2 is FQNEAQ (reference sequence). Between the trimmed V and J ends, which lost 7 bases and 0 bases, there was a span of 13 bases. The length of the CDR3 is 15 residues. The CDR3 nucleotides read TGTGCCAGCACACTCGGACAGTCCTCTGGAAACACCATATATTTT. It yields the protein CASTLGQSSGNTIYF.

In nucleotides, the CDR3 is TGCGCCAGCAGCTTGGAGGGCATGTCCGATACGCAGTATTTT. This codes for CASSLEGMSDTQYF. The V call is TRBV5-1, the J call TRBJ2-3; D remains unclear. Germline-derived CDR1 and CDR2 are SGHRS and YFSETQ. There are 14 residues in the CDR3. V was shortened by 0 bases and J by 6 bases, with 11 bases between the two germline ends.

The chain carries TRBV5-1 and TRBJ2-4; 7 positions agree with TRBD1. The J segment lost 5 bases and the V segment lost 0 bases, leaving 5 bases of the junction unmatched. Per the germline V gene, CDR1 is SGHRS and CDR2 is YFSETQ. This CDR3 contains 15 residues. Here the CDR3 DNA reads TGCGCCAGCAGCTTGGATACAGGGGTGGAAAACATTCAGTACTTC. Amino acids: CASSLDTGVENIQYF.

V and J are TRBV2 and TRBJ1-1; possible D gene TRBD1, 5 bases. This CDR3 contains 15 residues. Trimming removed 8 bases at V and 5 bases at J, with 21 bases between. Germline lookup yields CDR1 SNHLY and CDR2 FYNNEI. The CDR3 reads CASEGRARGYTEAFF. DNA of the CDR3: TGTGCCAGCGAGGGACGGGCTCGTGGGTATACTGAAGCTTTCTTT.

J is TRBJ2-5 and V is TRBV10-2; either TRBD1 or TRBD2 may fit D (6 bases each). The V gene's germline CDR1 is WSHSY and CDR2 SAAADI. The germline V and J ends were trimmed by 3 bases and 5 bases, with 10 bases remaining between them. The CDR3 has 13 amino acids. The CDR3 DNA is TGCGCCAGCAGTGACTCGGGGGCCGAGACCCAGTACTTC. This translates into CASSDSGAETQYF.

The chain joins TRBV2 to TRBJ2-5, with a tentative D call TRBD1 (5 bases). Between the trimmed V and J ends, which lost 6 bases and 3 bases, there was a span of 14 bases. This CDR3 is built from 14 residues. Germline CDR1 is SNHLY and CDR2 is FYNNEI. CDR3 protein: CASRTQGVEETQYF. DNA for the CDR3: TGTGCCAGCAGAACCCAGGGCGTAGAAGAGACCCAGTACTTC.

This clone turned up a few times. The chain uses TRBV7-2 and TRBJ2-7; either TRBD1 or TRBD2 may fit D (6 bases each). CDR3 length: 13 residues. V dropped 6 bases and J dropped 5 bases, with 14 bases sitting between them. Germline loops: CDR1 SGHTA, CDR2 FQGNSA. The CDR3 loop reads CASRRGRLDEQYF. CDR3 sequence (DNA): TGTGCCAGCAGAAGGGGGAGACTAGACGAGCAGTACTTC.

The chain couples TRBV21-1 to TRBJ2-5; the table's TRBD1 call for D was not verified on the DNA. TRBV21-1 is noted as a pseudogene. The CDR3 is made up of 16 amino acids. The CDR3 loop is CASSRLPGTGQETQYF. As DNA, the CDR3 is TGTGCCAGCAGCAGACTACCTGGGACAGGGCAAGAGACCCAGTACTTC.

This chain joins TRBV19 and TRBJ1-2; D unresolved. CDR1 is LNHDA and CDR2 is SQIVND in the germline V gene (reference sequence). The V gene lost 0 bases and the J gene lost 4 bases, with 9 bases spanning the gap. The CDR3 contains 14 residues. CDR3 DNA sequence: TGTGCCAGTAGTATAGATGCCGGGCCCTATGGCTACACCTTC. Amino acids: CASSIDAGPYGYTF. The full variable domain, rest sourced from reference TRBV19 and TRBJ1-2, is DGGITQSPKYLFRKEGQNVTLSCEQNLNHDAMYWYRQDPGQGLRLIYYSQIVNDFQKGDIAEGYSVSREKKESFPLTVTSAQKNPTAFYLCASSIDAGPYGYTFGSGTRLTVV.

The chain uses TRBV29-1 and TRBJ2-7, with D possibly TRBD2 on 6 matching bases. The CDR3 extends over 15 amino acids. V was shortened by 4 bases and J by 3 bases, with 19 bases between the two germline ends. CDR1 is SQVTM and CDR2 is ANQGSEA in the germline V gene. Here the CDR3 reads CSVARDSGNHYEQYF. The CDR3 coding sequence is TGCAGCGTTGCCCGGGACTCCGGGAACCACTACGAGCAGTACTTC.

The chain recombines TRBV5-3 with TRBJ1-5, with D possibly TRBD1 on 6 matching bases. TRBV5-3 is classed as an ORF, of uncertain function. V lost 4 bases and J lost 6, with 20 bases in between. The CDR3 totals 16 residues. CDR3 residues: CARSTLLMGAGQPQHF. CDR3 DNA sequence: TGTGCCAGAAGCACCCTCTTAATGGGGGCGGGTCAGCCCCAGCATTTT.

The J gene is TRBJ2-7, the V gene TRBV5-5; TRBD1 aligns across 8 bases. Losses at the gene ends were 7 bases for V and 2 bases for J; bases not matched to a gene: 11. Germline assignment: CDR1 SGHKS and CDR2 YYEKEE (reference sequence). The CDR3 sequence is 15 residues long. This CDR3 reads CASAGGYIIPYEQYF. For the CDR3, the DNA is TGTGCCAGCGCAGGGGGCTACATCATACCCTACGAGCAGTACTTC.

The chain is built from TRBV6-1 and TRBJ2-7; no definite D call. Trimming pared 7 bases from V and 2 bases from J, leaving 9 bases between. The CDR3 runs 12 residues. Germline CDR1 is MNHNS and CDR2 is SASEGT. Here the CDR3 DNA reads TGTGCCAGCACGACGCAAACCTACGAGCAGTACTTC. Protein product: CASTTQTYEQYF.